The 8 T cell receptor beta chains presented below share a single source sample, sequenced in a study of shared clonotypes between healthy human individuals. The data were produced by immunoSEQ multiplex PCR, yet TCRdb's version contains in-frame clones alone and is incomplete. The repertoire holds about 2 million clones, with 90% to 95% as singletons. Specimen: naive CD4+ T cells sorted from blood. Subset reported: CD45RA+ positively selected. The receptors here all came from a man aged 18 to 30 in good health.

The J gene is TRBJ1-2, the V gene TRBV9; D possibly corresponds to TRBD1 (5 bases). The CDR3 spans 16 residues. Germline V CDR1 and CDR2: SGDLS, YYNGEE. Between the trimmed V and J ends, which lost 4 bases and 1 base, there was a span of 17 bases. CDR3 coding DNA: TGTGCCAGCAGCCCCCTCCGGGACGGACTTAACTATGGCTACACCTTC. Its protein is CASSPLRDGLNYGYTF. The whole variable domain, filled in from reference TRBV9 and TRBJ1-2, reads DSGVTQTPKHLITATGQRVTLRCSPRSGDLSVYWYQQSLDQGLQFLIQYYNGEERAKGNILERFSAQQFPDLHSELNLSSLELGDSALYFCASSPLRDGLNYGYTFGSGTRLTVV.

V and J are TRBV4-2 and TRBJ2-5; perhaps D is TRBD1 or TRBD2 (6 bases each). This CDR3 is 15 amino acids long. Germline V gene data show CDR1 as LGHNA and CDR2 as YNFKEQ. Trimming left V 4 bases short and J 4 bases short, with 16 bases between. The CDR3 DNA reads as TGTGCCAGCAGCCCCCTCGAGGGGGGTAGAGAGACCCAGTACTTC. Its translation is CASSPLEGGRETQYF.

V is TRBV6-6 and J is TRBJ2-7; D tentatively reads TRBD1 or TRBD2 (6 bases each). The V gene's germline CDR1 is MNHNY and CDR2 SVGAGI (reference sequence). Trimming shortened V by 2 bases and J by 5 bases, and 16 bases separated the two germline ends. This CDR3 is built from 15 residues. The CDR3: CASSYRRQEGDEQYF. The CDR3 bases are TGTGCCAGCAGTTACCGGCGACAGGAGGGGGACGAGCAGTACTTC.

J is TRBJ2-7 and V is TRBV6-5; TRBD1 aligns across 12 bases. Germline V gene lookup returns CDR1 MNHEY and CDR2 SVGAGI. The CDR3 extends over 14 amino acids. Trimming cost V 6 bases and J 6 bases; bases outside gene matches: 6. CDR3 sequence: CASSRPGQGAEQYF. The DNA for the CDR3 is TGTGCCAGCAGCCGACCGGGACAGGGGGCCGAGCAGTACTTC.

This sequence joins TRBV10-3 and TRBJ2-7; a weak D match, TRBD1 (7 bases). V was cut by 10 bases and J by 4 bases, with 17 bases left in between. This CDR3 has 13 amino acids. Germline V gene sequence: CDR1 ENHRY, CDR2 SYGVKD. The CDR3 reads CATSTGTAYEQYF. The CDR3 DNA is TGTGCCACGTCGACAGGGACTGCTTACGAGCAGTACTTC.

The rearrangement links TRBV6-1 to TRBJ2-5, with no clear D. CDR1 is MNHNS, CDR2 SASEGT, per germline. This CDR3 is 15 amino acids long. The V end lost 1 base, the J end lost 2 bases, and 11 bases lay between the germline ends. The CDR3 loop is CASSEESVTQETQYF. The CDR3 DNA sequence: TGTGCCAGCAGTGAAGAATCAGTTACTCAAGAGACCCAGTACTTC.

The chain employs TRBV10-2 and TRBJ2-5; 7 bases agree with TRBD2. The junction had 1 base not matched to a gene; V was cut back by 6 bases and J by 0 bases. This CDR3 contains 13 residues. The germline CDR1 and CDR2 sequences are WSHSY and SAAADI. The CDR3 DNA follows: TGCGCCAGCAGAGCGGGGTACCAAGAGACCCAGTACTTC. As protein: CASRAGYQETQYF.

The chain is built from TRBV5-1 and TRBJ2-2; D unclear. CDR3 size: 14 residues. Germline assignment: CDR1 SGHRS and CDR2 YFSETQ. V dropped 4 bases and J dropped 1 base, with 8 bases sitting between them. The CDR3 region is CASSPIGNTGELFF. CDR3 sequence (DNA): TGCGCCAGCAGCCCCATAGGGAACACCGGGGAGCTGTTTTTT.